This TCR beta chain was profiled in a study of shared clonotypes between healthy human individuals. General study results and limits: Some naive CD4 clonotypes, roughly 5%, turned up in common across four donors.

The CDR3 has 14 amino acids. Looked up from germline, CDR1 is SGHVS and CDR2 is FQNEAQ. The V segment lost 7 bases and the J segment 0 bases; nucleotides outside the gene matches: 2. As for this clone: Antigen specificity is unknown.

Sequenced by immunoSEQ multiplex PCR; TCRdb stores in-frame clones only, minus some. Among 2 million to 3 million clones listed, 93% were seen once. This clonotype was obtained from a young man in good health. Some clones in this sample may be carry-over from other donors' samples. The gene calls are TRBV7-8 and TRBJ2-1; 8 nucleotides align to TRBD2. Specimen: naive CD4+ T cells from PBMCs. The subset: CD45RA+ positively selected. This CDR3 is CASTSGSSYNEQFF. DNA of the CDR3: TGTGCCAGCACAAGCGGGAGCTCCTACAATGAGCAGTTCTTC.